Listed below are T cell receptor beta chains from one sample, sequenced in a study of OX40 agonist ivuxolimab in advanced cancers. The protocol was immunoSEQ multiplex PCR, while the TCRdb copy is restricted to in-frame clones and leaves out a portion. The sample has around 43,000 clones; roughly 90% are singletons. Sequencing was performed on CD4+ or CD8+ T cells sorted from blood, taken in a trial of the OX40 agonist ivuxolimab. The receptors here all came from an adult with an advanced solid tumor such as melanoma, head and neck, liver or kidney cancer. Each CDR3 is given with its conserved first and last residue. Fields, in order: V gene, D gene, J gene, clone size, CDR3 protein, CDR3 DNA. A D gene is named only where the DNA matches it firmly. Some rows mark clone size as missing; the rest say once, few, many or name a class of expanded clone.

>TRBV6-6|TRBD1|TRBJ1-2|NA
CASSYDRGNGYTF
TGTGCCAGCAGTTACGACAGGGGGAACGGCTACACCTTC
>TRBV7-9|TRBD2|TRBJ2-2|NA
CASSLAAGAVGELFF
TGTGCCAGCAGCTTAGCGGCGGGAGCGGTCGGGGAGCTGTTTTTT
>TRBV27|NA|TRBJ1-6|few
CASSFGHDSPLHF
TGTGCCAGCAGCTTCGGACATGATTCACCCCTCCACTTT
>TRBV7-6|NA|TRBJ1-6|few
CASSFSQGGNSPLHF
TGTGCCAGCAGCTTTTCTCAGGGAGGTAATTCACCCCTCCACTTT
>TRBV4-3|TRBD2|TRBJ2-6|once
CASSQGLVFSPGANVLTF
TGCGCCAGCAGCCAGGGACTAGTCTTTTCCCCTGGGGCCAACGTCCTGACTTTC
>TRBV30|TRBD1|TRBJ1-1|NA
CAWWTGGGTEAFF
TGTGCCTGGTGGACAGGGGGAGGGACTGAAGCTTTCTTT
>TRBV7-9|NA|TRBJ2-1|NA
CASSLGYNEQFF
TGTGCCAGCAGCTTAGGATACAATGAGCAGTTCTTC
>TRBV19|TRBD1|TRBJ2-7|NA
CASMGTGDHEQYF
TGTGCCAGTATGGGGACAGGGGACCACGAGCAGTACTTC
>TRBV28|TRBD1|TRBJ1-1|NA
CASSYISTGGDTEAFF
TGTGCCAGCAGTTATATATCGACAGGGGGCGACACTGAAGCTTTCTTT
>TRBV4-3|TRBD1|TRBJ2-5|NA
CASSQDGTEEETQYF
TGCGCCAGCAGCCAGGACGGGACAGAAGAAGAGACCCAGTACTTC
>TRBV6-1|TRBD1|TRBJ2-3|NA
CASSAYRQGRPTDTQYF
TGTGCCAGCAGTGCCTACAGACAGGGGCGTCCCACAGATACGCAGTATTTT
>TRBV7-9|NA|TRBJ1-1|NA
CASSYMGLLGGAFF
TGTGCCAGCAGCTATATGGGTCTTTTGGGAGGCGCTTTCTTT
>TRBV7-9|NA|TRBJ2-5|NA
CASRSPGVQETQYF
TGTGCCAGCAGGTCACCAGGGGTCCAAGAGACCCAGTACTTC
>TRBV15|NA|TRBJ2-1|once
CATSRAPSAEQFF
TGTGCCACCAGCAGAGCTCCTTCAGCTGAGCAGTTCTTC
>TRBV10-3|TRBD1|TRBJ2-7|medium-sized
CAISGDRGEQYF
TGTGCCATCAGCGGGGACAGGGGCGAGCAGTACTTC
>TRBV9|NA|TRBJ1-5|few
CASGDQPQHF
TGTGCCAGTGGGGATCAGCCCCAGCATTTT
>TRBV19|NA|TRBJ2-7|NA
CASSMGGYHYEQYF
TGTGCCAGTAGTATGGGTGGCTATCACTACGAGCAGTACTTC
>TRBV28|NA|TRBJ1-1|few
CASSWTGPESPAFF
TGTGCCAGCAGTTGGACCGGGCCAGAGTCCCCAGCTTTCTTT